The 32 T cell receptor beta chains below were found in one sample sequenced in a study of T cells expressing NK-cell markers. TCRdb reprocessed the 5' RACE reads, with one entry per CDR3 protein and no DNA. With a few hundred thousand distinct CDR3 sequences in the sample, the ten largest clones hold about 0.4%. The sample comprised blood T cells: a sorted CD56 or NKG2C T cell subset, CD4+ or CD8+ T cells, or bulk PBMC T cells (not recorded which). These receptors were obtained from a man between 18 and 35 years old in good health.

The V and J genes are TRBV7-2 and TRBJ2-3; there is no DNA to check the TCRdb D call of TRBD1. CDR3 length equals 13 residues. The germline V gene encodes CDR1 SGHTA and CDR2 FQGNSA. The CDR3 sequence: CASRITGTDTQYF. Together with reference TRBV7-2 and TRBJ2-3, the CDR3 gives the full variable domain: GAGVSQSPSNKVTEKGKDVELRCDPISGHTALYWYRQSLGQGLEFLIYFQGNSAPDKSGLPSDRFSAERTGGSVSTLTIQRTQQEDSAVYLCASRITGTDTQYFGPGTRLTVL.

The rearrangement links TRBV29-1 to TRBJ2-7; TCRdb's D gene call, TRBD1, goes unchecked for lack of DNA. The CDR3 runs 15 residues. The germline gives CDR1 SQVTM, CDR2 ANQGSEA. CDR3 protein: CSVAKWTGGTYEQYF.

The rearrangement uses TRBV15 and TRBJ2-5; there is no DNA to check the TCRdb D call of TRBD1. The CDR3 covers 15 residues. Germline CDR1 LNHNV, CDR2 YYDKDF (reference sequence). CDR3 residues: CATSRKGTVQETQYF.

J is TRBJ1-5 and V is TRBV25-1; TCRdb outputs TRBD1, but without DNA this stays unchecked. Per the germline V gene, CDR1 is MGHDK and CDR2 is SYGVNS. This CDR3 region has 14 residues. The chain's CDR3 is CASRGTGINQPQHF.

V is TRBV5-1 and J is TRBJ2-2; TCRdb indicates TRBD2, and absent DNA this call remains unverified. This CDR3 is 14 amino acids long. The germline CDR1 and CDR2 sequences are SGHRS and YFSETQ. CDR3: CASSWTRWAGELFF.

The chain recombines TRBV20-1 with TRBJ1-5; TCRdb designates TRBD1, a call that cannot be tested without DNA. This CDR3 region has 14 residues. Germline lookup yields CDR1 DFQATT and CDR2 SNEGSKA (reference sequence). The chain's CDR3 is CSASAWTPNQPQHF.

This chain connects TRBV12-3 or TRBV12-4 to TRBJ2-1; TCRdb gives TRBD2 as the D gene, but with no DNA this cannot be confirmed. This CDR3 is 16 amino acids long. This CDR3 reads CASSFTSGSSGNEQFF.

The gene calls are TRBV6-1 and TRBJ1-3. Germline loops: CDR1 MNHNS, CDR2 SASEGT. This CDR3 is built from 14 residues. The CDR3 is CASCLRGPGNTIYF.

The V gene is TRBV29-1, the J gene TRBJ2-3; TCRdb picks TRBD1, but there is no DNA to check that call. The length of the CDR3 is 12 residues. Looked up from germline, CDR1 is SQVTM and CDR2 is ANQGSEA. CDR3 in amino acids: CSVTLGTDTQYF.

The rearrangement uses TRBV29-1 and TRBJ2-1; lacking DNA, the TRBD2 call made by TCRdb goes unchecked. This CDR3 contains 14 residues. Germline V lookup: CDR1 SQVTM, CDR2 ANQGSEA. The CDR3 sequence is CSADSSGRGHEQFF.

This sequence joins TRBV11-3 and TRBJ1-1. The CDR3 sequence is 15 residues long. Germline V gene data show CDR1 as SGHNT and CDR2 as YENEEA. The CDR3 spells CASSLEPLENTEAFF.

The chain links TRBV14 to TRBJ2-1; TCRdb calls TRBD2, which cannot be checked without DNA. The CDR3 is 16 amino acids. Looked up from germline, CDR1 is SGHDN and CDR2 is FVKESK. CDR3 amino acids: CASSQYSGISYNEQFF.

The chain uses TRBV25-1 and TRBJ1-3. The CDR3 extends over 13 amino acids. Germline V gives CDR1 MGHDK, CDR2 SYGVNS. This CDR3 is CASTLSGRNTIYF. The complete variable domain, with remaining parts taken from reference TRBV25-1 and TRBJ1-3, reads EADIYQTPRYLVIGTGKKITLECSQTMGHDKMYWYQQDPGMELHLIHYSYGVNSTEKGDLSSESTVSRIRTEHFPLTLESARPSHTSQYLCASTLSGRNTIYFGEGSWLTVV.

The chain is built from TRBV7-9 and TRBJ2-6; the TRBD1 assignment by TCRdb is unverifiable without DNA. CDR1 SEHNR and CDR2 FQNEAQ come from the germline V gene (reference sequence). The CDR3 extends over 14 amino acids. The chain's CDR3 is CASGLLSGANVLTF.

V gene TRBV20-1 combines with J gene TRBJ2-5; TCRdb lists TRBD2, though no DNA is available to test this call. Germline V gives CDR1 DFQATT, CDR2 SNEGSKA (reference sequence). CDR3 length: 15 residues. The CDR3 here is CSASRLAGAPETQYF.

The J gene is TRBJ2-1, the V gene TRBV12-3 or TRBV12-4; with no DNA, the TCRdb D assignment of TRBD1 cannot be verified. The CDR3 is 11 residues long. The CDR3 loop is CASSLDRAVFF.

The chain recombines TRBV5-1 with TRBJ2-7; TCRdb proposes TRBD1, but this gene call is untestable without DNA. CDR3 length: 13 residues. CDR1 and CDR2 (germline): SGHRS, YFSETQ. The CDR3 protein is CASSSTGGDEQYF.

This chain links TRBV7-3 with TRBJ2-3; TCRdb picks TRBD1, but there is no DNA to check that call. In germline, CDR1 is SGHTA, CDR2 FQGTGA. There are 15 residues in the CDR3. Here the CDR3 reads CASSWTGGETDTQYF.

This chain joins TRBV7-7 and TRBJ2-3; without DNA, the TCRdb call of TRBD1 cannot be checked. This CDR3 has 14 amino acids. The germline CDR1 and CDR2 sequences are SSHAT and FNYEAQ (reference sequence). CDR3 in amino acids: CASSQSGIGDTQYF.

The rearrangement uses TRBV20-1 and TRBJ2-7; TCRdb designates TRBD2, a call that cannot be tested without DNA. Germline V gene lookup returns CDR1 DFQATT and CDR2 SNEGSKA (reference sequence). The CDR3 totals 12 residues. This CDR3 is CSARAGGNEQYF.

The chain links TRBV9 to TRBJ2-1; TCRdb's D gene call, TRBD1, goes unchecked for lack of DNA. Looked up from germline, CDR1 is SGDLS and CDR2 is YYNGEE. The CDR3 runs to 15 residues. CDR3 protein: CASSVRGTVVDEQFF.

The chain's CDR3 is CASSLASGSFF. V gene TRBV12-3 or TRBV12-4 combines with J gene TRBJ2-1; the TCRdb D gene call, TRBD2, has no DNA to confirm it. This CDR3 is 11 amino acids long.

This chain uses TRBV18 with TRBJ1-2. The CDR3 has 16 amino acids. Germline assignment: CDR1 KGHSH and CDR2 LQKENI. CDR3 amino acids: CASSPNRGATNYGYTF.

The V gene is TRBV20-1, the J gene TRBJ1-1. The CDR3 has 16 amino acids. Germline V gene data show CDR1 as DFQATT and CDR2 as SNEGSKA (reference sequence). The CDR3 spells CSARSRKTVLNTEAFF.

The chain carries TRBV29-1 and TRBJ2-5; the TCRdb call, TRBD1, lacks DNA for checking. This CDR3 spans 13 amino acids. Germline CDR1 and CDR2: SQVTM and ANQGSEA. The chain's CDR3 is CSVELHLDRRAYF.

J is TRBJ2-7 and V is TRBV3-1. The CDR3 covers 14 residues. Germline V lookup: CDR1 LGHDT, CDR2 YNNKEL (reference sequence). The CDR3 protein is CASSQMATAYEQYF.

This chain links TRBV7-8 with TRBJ2-3; the TCRdb call, TRBD2, lacks DNA for checking. The CDR3 covers 16 residues. Germline lookup yields CDR1 SGHVS and CDR2 FQNEAQ. CDR3 sequence: CASSLVGGRGSDTQYF.

The gene calls are TRBV5-1 and TRBJ2-1; TCRdb proposes TRBD2, but this gene call is untestable without DNA. This CDR3 comprises 14 residues. The germline gives CDR1 SGHRS, CDR2 YFSETQ. CDR3 loop: CASNLVGGHNEQFF. Complete variable domain (other parts from reference TRBV5-1 and TRBJ2-1): KAGVTQTPRYLIKTRGQQVTLSCSPISGHRSVSWYQQTPGQGLQFLFEYFSETQRNKGNFPGRFSGRQFSNSRSEMNVSTLELGDSALYLCASNLVGGHNEQFFGPGTRLTVL.

The chain links TRBV12-3 or TRBV12-4 to TRBJ2-1; TCRdb names TRBD1, which stays unverified in the absence of DNA. The CDR3 is 14 amino acids. This CDR3 reads CASSGGTSYNEQFF.

The chain uses TRBV10-3 and TRBJ2-1; TCRdb reports TRBD1, a call that lacks DNA to check it against. The CDR3 is 15 residues long. Germline V CDR1 and CDR2: ENHRY, SYGVKD. CDR3 sequence reads: CAISEGGVLYNEQFF.

The V call is TRBV5-1, the J call TRBJ2-1. Germline-derived CDR1 and CDR2 are SGHRS and YFSETQ. The CDR3 is 12 amino acids. CDR3 in amino acids: CASSLPGVEQFF. Supplemented by reference TRBV5-1 and TRBJ2-1, the full variable domain reads KAGVTQTPRYLIKTRGQQVTLSCSPISGHRSVSWYQQTPGQGLQFLFEYFSETQRNKGNFPGRFSGRQFSNSRSEMNVSTLELGDSALYLCASSLPGVEQFFGPGTRLTVL.

The genes are TRBV20-1 and TRBJ2-3; no DNA is available, so the TRBD2 call from TCRdb remains unchecked. The CDR3 covers 14 residues. Germline values: CDR1 DFQATT, CDR2 SNEGSKA (reference sequence). CDR3 sequence: CSARGGEGLDTQYF.